The rows below give T cell receptor beta chains drawn from one sample of a study of T cell repertoires in cytomegalovirus infection. TCRdb analysed the reads with MiXCR anew, one entry per CDR3 protein. The table lists approximately 1,000,000 distinct CDR3 sequences, approximately 30% of them singletons. The antigens these receptors bind are not known. The sequences come from cultured CD8+ T cells from PBMCs, collected from culture after CMV antigen stimulation. These receptors all stem from a human donor in good health (CMV status not recorded). Some clones in this sample may be carry-over from other donors' samples. Both conserved end residues are part of each CDR3. The D gene is left open where the match is weak. Some rows mark clone size as missing; the rest say once, few, many or name a class of expanded clone.

v_call,d_call,j_call,clone_size,cdr3_aa,cdr3_nt
TRBV7-9,NA,TRBJ2-5,NA,CASSLGAALGETQYF,TGTGCCAGCAGCTTAGGTGCGGCCCTCGGAGAGACCCAGTACTTC
TRBV25-1,NA,TRBJ2-1,NA,CASSEGGQEQFF,TGTGCCAGCAGTGAAGGAGGGCAGGAGCAGTTCTTC
TRBV6-6,TRBD1,TRBJ1-3,few,CASSFRQGAQGNTIYF,TGTGCCAGCAGTTTCCGACAGGGGGCGCAGGGAAACACCATATATTTT
TRBV6-6,NA,TRBJ1-1,few,CASSYPNGARVNTEAFF,TGTGCCAGCAGTTACCCAAACGGGGCCAGGGTAAACACTGAAGCTTTCTTT
TRBV6-2/TRBV6-3,NA,TRBJ1-5,NA,CASSYPQFLQPQHF,TGTGCCAGCAGTTACCCGCAGTTTCTCCAGCCCCAGCATTTT
TRBV2,NA,TRBJ1-1,NA,CASSELTVNTEAFF,TGTGCCAGCAGTGAATTGACAGTTAACACTGAAGCTTTCTTT
TRBV7-2,NA,TRBJ1-5,NA,CASSLQGRNNQPQHF,TGTGCCAGCAGCTTACAGGGACGGAACAATCAGCCCCAGCATTTT
TRBV7-9,TRBD2,TRBJ2-5,few,CASSSLVAGAKETQYF,TGTGCCAGCAGCTCACTTGTAGCGGGGGCTAAAGAGACCCAGTACTTC
TRBV3-1,NA,TRBJ1-1,NA,CASRDSGKGHTEAFF,TGTGCCAGCAGGGACAGTGGGAAGGGGCACACTGAAGCTTTCTTT
TRBV27,TRBD1,TRBJ2-7,few,CASSFYQGVYEQYF,TGTGCCAGCAGTTTTTATCAGGGGGTCTACGAGCAGTACTTC
TRBV4-1,NA,TRBJ2-1,many,CASSQVGGNEQFF,TGCGCCAGCAGCCAAGTCGGCGGAAATGAGCAGTTCTTC
TRBV29-1,NA,TRBJ2-1,NA,CSVEPGHETNAQFF,TGCAGCGTTGAACCGGGACATGAGACGAATGCGCAGTTCTTC
TRBV11-2,NA,TRBJ2-3,medium-sized,CASSLSDTQYF,TGTGCCAGCAGTTTATCAGATACGCAGTATTTT
TRBV7-6,TRBD1,TRBJ2-1,NA,CARSLTGQGPYNEQFF,TGTGCCCGCAGCCTGACGGGACAGGGACCCTACAATGAGCAGTTCTTC
TRBV7-2,TRBD2,TRBJ2-3,many,CASSLAPIAGGLVDTQYF,TGTGCCAGCAGCTTAGCCCCAATAGCGGGGGGGCTGGTAGATACGCAGTATTTT
TRBV6-1,NA,TRBJ1-1,NA,CASSPDGGPLEAFF,TGTGCCAGCAGCCCCGACGGGGGGCCCCTTGAAGCTTTCTTT
TRBV11-3,NA,TRBJ2-3,few,CASSLPGDTDTQYF,TGTGCCAGCAGCTTGCCCGGGGACACAGATACGCAGTATTTT
TRBV29-1,NA,TRBJ1-2,NA,CSVEGGTEFYGYTF,TGCAGCGTTGAAGGGGGCACCGAATTCTATGGCTACACCTTC
TRBV7-8,NA,TRBJ1-2,NA,CASSPRTVEGYTF,TGTGCCAGCAGCCCAAGGACGGTGGAAGGCTACACCTTC
TRBV5-1,NA,TRBJ1-6,NA,CASSLASGRPLHF,TGCGCCAGCAGCTTGGCATCGGGAAGGCCCCTCCACTTT
TRBV7-9,NA,TRBJ1-3,few,CASALSGNTIYF,TGTGCGTCAGCGCTCTCTGGAAACACCATATATTTT
TRBV27,TRBD2,TRBJ2-1,few,CASSLLPGLAGGYEQFF,TGTGCCAGCAGTTTACTCCCGGGACTAGCGGGGGGGTATGAGCAGTTCTTC
TRBV2,NA,TRBJ2-5,few,CASSEVSGGGAGETQYF,TGTGCCAGCAGTGAAGTATCCGGTGGGGGGGCCGGAGAGACCCAGTACTTC
TRBV7-4,NA,TRBJ1-4,many,CASSFEGAEKLFF,TGTGCCAGCAGCTTTGAAGGGGCCGAAAAACTGTTTTTT
TRBV7-8,TRBD2,TRBJ2-3,many,CASSQPGLALTDTQYF,TGTGCCAGCAGCCAGCCGGGACTAGCGTTGACAGATACGCAGTATTTT
TRBV20-1,NA,TRBJ2-1,NA,CSARTAEYNEQFF,TGCAGTGCTAGAACAGCGGAGTACAATGAGCAGTTCTTC
TRBV6-2/TRBV6-3,TRBD2,TRBJ2-1,NA,CASRVSGGAFNEQFF,TGTGCCAGCAGAGTAAGCGGGGGGGCATTTAATGAGCAGTTCTTC
TRBV11-2,NA,TRBJ2-1,few,CASSLGGAPGYNEQFF,TGTGCCAGCAGCTTAGGCGGGGCCCCAGGATACAATGAGCAGTTCTTC
TRBV3-1,NA,TRBJ2-1,few,CASSQAGTYNEQFF,TGTGCCAGCAGCCAAGCGGGTACCTACAATGAGCAGTTCTTC
TRBV7-6,TRBD2,TRBJ2-1,many,CASSFLAGGLSSYNEQFF,TGTGCCAGCAGCTTCCTAGCGGGGGGCCTCAGCTCCTACAATGAGCAGTTCTTC
TRBV6-5,NA,TRBJ1-6,many,CASSYSAGNIVSPLHF,TGTGCCAGCAGTTACTCGGCAGGGAACATTGTTTCACCCCTCCACTTT
TRBV20-1,TRBD1,TRBJ1-2,NA,CSAINRQGANGYTF,TGCAGTGCTATCAATCGACAGGGGGCAAATGGCTACACCTTC
TRBV6-1,NA,TRBJ1-5,NA,CASSGPYSNQPQHF,TGTGCCAGCAGTGGGCCCTATAGCAATCAGCCCCAGCATTTT
TRBV7-9,NA,TRBJ2-1,few,CASSRLSGANNEQFF,TGTGCCAGCAGCCGATTGTCGGGGGCGAACAATGAGCAGTTCTTC
TRBV12-3/TRBV12-4,TRBD2,TRBJ2-5,few,CASSSPLADQETQYF,TGTGCCAGCAGTTCCCCACTAGCGGACCAAGAGACCCAGTACTTC
TRBV24-1,NA,TRBJ2-3,NA,CATSDLGSDTQYF,TGTGCCACCAGTGATTTGGGATCAGATACGCAGTATTTT
TRBV12-3/TRBV12-4,NA,TRBJ2-3,many,CASSTGGGSTDTQYF,TGTGCCAGCAGCACCGGAGGGGGGAGCACAGATACGCAGTATTTT
TRBV20-1,NA,TRBJ1-1,few,CSARTSSGMNTEAFF,TGCAGTGCCCGCACCTCATCAGGGATGAACACTGAAGCTTTCTTT
TRBV7-6,NA,TRBJ2-2,NA,CASSSKGVPGELFF,TGTGCCAGCTCCTCAAAAGGGGTCCCCGGGGAGCTGTTTTTT
TRBV6-6,NA,TRBJ1-2,few,CATREVIFNYGYTF,TGTGCTACCCGAGAGGTGATCTTTAACTATGGCTACACCTTC
TRBV4-1,NA,TRBJ2-5,NA,CASSQVTETQYF,TGCGCCAGCAGCCAAGTCACGGAGACCCAGTACTTC
TRBV10-2,NA,TRBJ2-7,few,CASSGVSISYEQYF,TGCGCCAGCAGTGGGGTCAGTATCTCCTACGAGCAGTACTTC
TRBV7-9,TRBD1,TRBJ2-1,few,CASSLRIGTGFRDEQFF,TGTGCCAGCAGCCTAAGAATCGGGACAGGTTTCCGCGATGAGCAGTTCTTC
TRBV10-3,NA,TRBJ1-2,NA,CAISELWDRYGFTF,TGTGCCATCAGTGAGCTGTGGGATCGCTATGGCTTCACCTTC
TRBV2,NA,TRBJ1-2,many,CASSGYGYTF,TGTGCCAGCAGCGGCTATGGCTACACCTTC
TRBV6-4,NA,TRBJ2-2,NA,CASSDFNTGELFF,TGTGCCAGCAGTGACTTTAACACCGGGGAGCTGTTTTTT
TRBV12-3/TRBV12-4,NA,TRBJ2-5,NA,CASSPGFFEETQYF,TGTGCCAGCAGTCCGGGATTTTTCGAAGAGACCCAGTACTTC
TRBV2,TRBD2,TRBJ2-5,NA,CASSPGLVETQYF,TGTGCCAGCAGTCCCGGACTAGTAGAGACCCAGTACTTC
TRBV6-1,NA,TRBJ2-6,NA,CASTEGPYSGANVLTF,TGTGCCAGCACCGAGGGCCCCTACTCTGGGGCCAACGTCCTGACTTTC
TRBV11-3,NA,TRBJ2-1,few,CASSRVAEGYNEQFF,TGTGCCAGCAGCCGCGTTGCGGAGGGCTACAATGAGCAGTTCTTC
TRBV4-1,NA,TRBJ1-5,NA,CASSQGIGDSQPQHF,TGCGCCAGCAGCCAAGGGATAGGGGATTCTCAGCCCCAGCATTTT
TRBV7-6,TRBD2,TRBJ2-3,NA,CTSSKPLSGEYTDTQYF,TGTACCAGCAGCAAACCCCTTAGCGGGGAATACACAGATACGCAGTATTTT
TRBV7-9,TRBD2,TRBJ2-5,NA,CASSSPLAGGLPYQETQYF,TGTGCCAGCAGCTCCCCTCTAGCGGGGGGGCTCCCGTACCAAGAGACCCAGTACTTC